This T cell receptor (beta chain) was found in a study of TIL therapy for anti-PD-1-resistant metastatic lung cancer (dated by TCRdb to the early 2020s). With respect to the entire study: Among the enrolled patients, the median age was roughly 50 years (range roughly 38-85), and the median tumor PD-L1 proportion score was 5.5% to 6.5%. A median non-synonymous tumor mutation burden of under 1.9 mutations per megabase was determined across the cohort by whole-exome sequencing. T cell receptor beta sequencing of tumor and peripheral blood served to follow clonotypes across the tumor, the expanded TIL product, and serial blood samples. The cohort was predominantly lung adenocarcinoma, with four EGFR-mutant and two ALK-rearranged tumors, and half of patients were current or former smokers. The research as a whole found: Compared with baseline intratumoral T cells, expanded TIL cultures were more clonal and less diverse (median clonality about 5.8% vs 31%, p < 0.0001). The study protocol defined all tumor marker inferences as exploratory. Clonal turnover during TIL culture was high, and many clones enriched in the product were not detected in the baseline tumor, suggesting clonal contraction instead of faithful expansion. Because the cohort was highly selected, with more treatment-naive, never-smoker and oncogene-addicted patients than is typical, generalizability is limited.

CDR1 and CDR2 were assigned from the germline V gene as SGDLS and YYNGEE. V has 4 bases trimmed and J has 0 bases trimmed; junction bases matching no gene number 3. The CDR3 measures 15 amino acids from cysteine to phenylalanine. CDR3 DNA is the only sequence kept; it has 45 bases, read in frame from the first base. Concerning this clone itself: What this receptor recognizes is not known. Base-call qualities are not available, and no considerably larger clone is one nucleotide away.

TCR beta CDR3 regions were amplified from genomic DNA by bias-controlled multiplex PCR with the immunoSEQ v3 hsTCRB kit. The TCR libraries were sequenced on an Illumina NextSeq 500 to 2 million or so read pairs for survey level or about 5-6 million read pairs for deep level. The source study handled its data this way. V, D and J genes were assigned, non-productive sequences were removed, and clonality was reported by immunoSEQ Analyzer software. Repertoires were compared using productive Simpson clonality and Morisita overlap index of productive TRB rearrangements between infused TIL and blood. Entries here come from immuneACCESS through TCRdb and include only in-frame sequences with V and J called. Some clones fail to appear in such tables; in the studies checked, an unresolved V gene covers under half of the shortfall, and the cause of the remainder is unknown. V, J and clone size are taken as reported in that table, and D and trimming were inferred from the DNA itself. The sample data list more than 20,000 clones, and roughly two thirds of these were observed just once. The ten largest clones add up to about 16% of the sample.

The time point label on this specimen signifies: pre-treatment sample, taken before nivolumab and TIL therapy. Baseline tumor samples were excised metastases, mostly pleural nodules or supraclavicular lymph nodes, from the same resection used to grow TIL. Tumors were collected before any PD-1/PD-L1 blockade, after which patients were given nivolumab, and patients who progressed were given lymphodepletion, an infusion of expanded TIL and IL-2. Between late 2017 and 2020, a dual-center phase I trial enrolled adults who had stage 4 NSCLC. Samples came from a single-arm, open-label phase I trial of tumor-infiltrating lymphocyte therapy with nivolumab in advanced non-small cell lung cancer. For each resected tumor, portions were snap-frozen in liquid nitrogen and kept at -80 degrees C. Using laser-capture macrodissection, tumor regions of interest were selected on H&E sections, then pulverized into roughly 14 mg aliquots and extracted using Qiagen Allprep kits.

The chain was built from TRBV9 and TRBJ1-5, with TRBD1 matching 8 junction bases. The sequences come from tumor tissue, collected at baseline. This TCR was sampled from a woman between 30 and 80 years old with non-small cell lung cancer. The DNA is as follows: TGTGCCAGCAGCCGGACAGGGAATAGCAATCAGCCCCAGCATTTT. Its product reads: CASSRTGNSNQPQHF.